The 27 T cell receptor beta chains listed next were all sequenced from one sample in a study of T cell responses to AZD1222 COVID-19 vaccine. This table comes from immunoSEQ multiplex PCR, and its TCRdb copy is limited to in-frame clones, with some not included. The profile covers more than 150,000 clones, with around 94% appearing a single time and more than 9% taken by the ten largest. Sequenced here: peripheral blood, sampled on day 0 of AZD1222 vaccination. The source of these receptors is an adult in good health.

CDR3 residues: CSGRGQGNTEAFF. CDR3 coding DNA: TGCAGCGGGAGGGGACAGGGGAACACTGAAGCTTTCTTT. This chain connects TRBV29-1 to TRBJ1-1; 9 bases match TRBD1. The V and J ends lost 7 bases and 1 base, in that order; junction bases with no gene match: 4. CDR3 size: 13 residues. Germline V lookup: CDR1 SQVTM, CDR2 ANQGSEA.

The rearrangement uses TRBV4-1 and TRBJ2-1; unclear D gene. V was cut by 0 bases and J by 4 bases, with 4 bases left in between. The V gene's germline CDR1 is MGHRA and CDR2 YSYEKL. CDR3 length: 13 residues. CDR3 residues: CASSQEPYNEQFF. The CDR3 coding sequence is TGCGCCAGCAGCCAAGAGCCTTACAATGAGCAGTTCTTC.

The chain combines TRBV6-5 with TRBJ1-5; D gene uncertain. V was clipped by 2 bases and J by 7 bases, with 12 bases between them. Germline V gene lookup returns CDR1 MNHEY and CDR2 SVGAGI. The CDR3 is 14 amino acids. The CDR3 sequence is CASSYGRGSQPQHF. CDR3 coding DNA: TGTGCCAGCAGTTACGGCCGTGGATCCCAGCCCCAGCATTTT.

The rearrangement uses TRBV7-9 and TRBJ1-1, with D perhaps TRBD1 (6 bases). There are 14 residues in the CDR3. The V gene lost 4 bases and the J gene lost 4 bases, with 13 bases spanning the gap. The V gene's germline CDR1 is SEHNR and CDR2 FQNEAQ (reference sequence). As DNA, the CDR3 is TGTGCCAGCAGCTCGCCGGGAGGGGGCACTGAAGCTTTCTTT. It codes for CASSSPGGGTEAFF.

This chain uses TRBV28 with TRBJ1-5; D is possibly TRBD1 (6 bases). Trimming took off 4 bases at V and 6 bases at J, with 13 bases between the two ends. Germline CDR1 is MDHEN and CDR2 is SYDVKM. The CDR3 totals 14 residues. The CDR3 spells CASSSGDISQPQHF. CDR3 nucleotide sequence: TGTGCCAGCAGTTCAGGGGATATATCTCAGCCCCAGCATTTT.

The CDR3 DNA sequence: TGCGCCAGCAGTTTCTCGGAGTTCCCGGGCGAGCAGTACTTC. Its protein is CASSFSEFPGEQYF. This chain links TRBV5-1 with TRBJ2-7; D uncertain. The CDR3 is made up of 14 amino acids. CDR1 and CDR2 from the germline V gene are SGHRS and YFSETQ. Between the trimmed V and J ends, which lost 5 bases and 6 bases, there was a span of 18 bases.

The CDR3 coding sequence is TGTGCCAGCAGTTTACAAAGGGAATATGGCTACACCTTC. Its protein product is CASSLQREYGYTF. V and J are TRBV12-3 or TRBV12-4 and TRBJ1-2; D gene ambiguous. This CDR3 has 13 amino acids. Trimming removed 2 bases at V and 5 bases at J, with 9 bases between.

The chain combines TRBV3-1 (or the pseudogene TRBV3-2) with TRBJ1-2; D is ambiguous. The CDR3 extends over 16 amino acids. V was shortened by 0 bases and J by 0 bases, with 11 bases between the two germline ends. Germline values: CDR1 LGHDT, CDR2 YNNKEL (reference sequence). The chain's CDR3 is CASSQEVSLANYGYTF. DNA for the CDR3: TGTGCCAGCAGCCAAGAAGTCAGCCTTGCTAACTATGGCTACACCTTC.

CDR3 nucleotides: TGTGCCAGCAGCCCTCCGGGGTCGACTAGGGCTGAAGCTTTCTTT. Protein: CASSPPGSTRAEAFF. This rearrangement joins TRBV7-2 to TRBJ1-1; D gene unclear. V was trimmed by 5 bases and J by 6 bases, leaving 19 bases between them. The V gene's germline CDR1 is SGHTA and CDR2 FQGNSA. The CDR3 loop spans 15 amino acids. Based on the CDR3 plus reference TRBV7-2 and TRBJ1-1, the full variable domain is GAGVSQSPSNKVTEKGKDVELRCDPISGHTALYWYRQSLGQGLEFLIYFQGNSAPDKSGLPSDRFSAERTGGSVSTLTIQRTQQEDSAVYLCASSPPGSTRAEAFFGQGTRLTVV.

This clone was detected once. The chain links TRBV7-2 to TRBJ1-1, with 7 bases matching TRBD1. Trimming removed 5 bases from V and 3 bases from J; junction bases left unmatched: 9. Germline V lookup: CDR1 SGHTA, CDR2 FQGNSA. The length of the CDR3 is 15 residues. This CDR3 is CASSPRQGFHTEAFF. CDR3 DNA: TGTGCCAGCAGCCCACGACAGGGTTTTCACACTGAAGCTTTCTTT.

The genes are TRBV29-1 and TRBJ2-7; D not certain. Germline CDR1 is SQVTM and CDR2 is ANQGSEA. There are 11 residues in the CDR3. Trimming cost V 6 bases and J 6 bases, with 12 bases left between them. CDR3: CSVAASAEQYF. The DNA of the CDR3 is TGCAGCGTCGCCGCCTCGGCCGAGCAGTACTTC.

This clone was recorded once. The J gene is TRBJ2-2, the V gene TRBV5-4, with TRBD2 matching over 11 bases. The V gene end was trimmed by 4 bases and the J gene end by 4 bases; junction bases not matched to a gene: 3. This CDR3 spans 15 amino acids. The V gene's germline CDR1 is SGHNT and CDR2 YYREEE (reference sequence). CDR3 amino acids: CASSPTSGGTGELFF. As DNA, the CDR3 is TGTGCCAGCAGCCCCACTAGCGGGGGCACCGGGGAGCTGTTTTTT.

V gene TRBV11-2 combines with J gene TRBJ2-7, with TRBD1 as a possible D gene (5 bases). Germline values: CDR1 SGHAT, CDR2 FQNNGV. The CDR3 runs to 14 residues. Trimming shortened V by 0 bases and J by 5 bases, and 11 bases separated the two germline ends. DNA for the CDR3: TGTGCCAGCAGCTTAGATTATCAGGGCAACGAGCAGTACGTC. As protein: CASSLDYQGNEQYV.

This clone appeared a single time. The chain is built from TRBV2 and TRBJ2-7; TRBD2 matches 12 bases. The CDR3 loop spans 14 amino acids. CDR1 and CDR2 from the germline V gene are SNHLY and FYNNEI. The trim removed 6 bases at V and 4 bases at J, leaving 4 bases unmatched. The chain's CDR3 is CASRKTSGSYEQYF. The CDR3 DNA is TGTGCCAGCAGGAAGACTAGCGGGAGTTACGAGCAGTACTTC. Complete variable domain (other parts from reference TRBV2 and TRBJ2-7): EPEVTQTPSHQVTQMGQEVILRCVPISNHLYFYWYRQILGQKVEFLVSFYNNEISEKSEIFDDQFSVERPDGSNFTLKIRSTKLEDSAMYFCASRKTSGSYEQYFGPGTRLTVT.

This clone was found once. V and J are TRBV10-3 and TRBJ1-1; D is uncertain. Germline V CDR1 and CDR2: ENHRY, SYGVKD. There are 12 residues in the CDR3. V was pared by 3 bases and J by 1 base, with 3 bases between. The CDR3 here is CAISDRNTEAFF. The CDR3 DNA sequence: TGTGCCATCAGTGATAGGAACACTGAAGCTTTCTTT.

The rearrangement links TRBV7-8 to TRBJ1-2; 9 nucleotides match TRBD1. The germline V gene has CDR1 SGHVS and CDR2 FQNEAQ. The CDR3 is made up of 14 amino acids. Losses at the gene ends were 2 bases for V and 8 bases for J; bases not matched to a gene: 6. This CDR3 reads CASSLRGTGRGYTF. The CDR3 coding sequence is TGTGCCAGCAGCTTACGAGGGACAGGGCGCGGCTACACCTTC.

The rearrangement uses TRBV7-2 and TRBJ1-2; 8 nucleotides match TRBD1. Germline V gene lookup returns CDR1 SGHTA and CDR2 FQGNSA. The CDR3 loop spans 16 amino acids. J gave up 7 bases and V 5 bases, and 15 bases lay outside the gene matches. In nucleotides, the CDR3 is TGTGCCAGCAGCCTAAGAGGACAGGGTATGCAGAGTGGCTACACCTTC. As protein: CASSLRGQGMQSGYTF.

In the case of this clone: Other DNA sequences in the sample encode the same CDR3. J is TRBJ2-7 and V is TRBV12-3 or TRBV12-4, with unresolved D. The CDR3 is 12 amino acids. V lost 3 bases and J 3 bases, leaving 6 bases between the germline ends. CDR3 loop: CASSFGSYEQYF. The CDR3 region has the DNA TGTGCCAGCAGTTTCGGCAGCTACGAGCAGTACTTC.

This chain connects TRBV15 to TRBJ2-7; D unresolved. Germline assignment: CDR1 LNHNV and CDR2 YYDKDF (reference sequence). V was trimmed by 7 bases and J by 0 bases, leaving 13 bases between them. This CDR3 is built from 14 residues. CDR3 in DNA: TGTGCCACCACCGCGCGGCCCAGCTCCTACGAGCAGTACGTC. Protein sequence: CATTARPSSYEQYV.

The rearrangement uses TRBV7-2 and TRBJ2-3; D unclear. The CDR3 is 15 amino acids. Per the germline V gene, CDR1 is SGHTA and CDR2 is FQGNSA. Between the trimmed V and J ends, which lost 7 bases and 0 bases, there was a span of 14 bases. Here the CDR3 reads CASTLKGASTDTQYF. The CDR3 bases are TGTGCCAGCACCCTAAAAGGAGCTAGCACAGATACGCAGTATTTT.

In DNA form, the CDR3 reads TGTGCCAGCAGCTTAGTACTGACGGAGGGTGGCTACACCTTC. This translates into CASSLVLTEGGYTF. The V call is TRBV7-2, the J call TRBJ1-2, with D uncertain. Germline V gene data show CDR1 as SGHTA and CDR2 as FQGNSA. V was trimmed by 1 base and J by 7 bases, leaving 13 bases between them. The CDR3 runs to 14 residues.

This clone was found once. V is TRBV29-1 and J is TRBJ2-4, with 8 nucleotides matching TRBD1. V lost 4 bases to trimming and J lost 6 bases; unmatched junction nucleotides: 2. Germline CDR1 SQVTM, CDR2 ANQGSEA. The CDR3 runs to 12 residues. The CDR3 reads CSVGQGANIQYF. CDR3 nucleotides: TGCAGCGTTGGGCAGGGGGCAAACATTCAGTACTTC.

The J gene is TRBJ1-2, the V gene TRBV5-6; D might be TRBD1 (6 bases). Germline V CDR1 and CDR2: SGHDT, YYEEEE. The CDR3 consists of 14 residues. V dropped 0 bases and J dropped 7 bases, with 13 bases sitting between them. The CDR3 region has the DNA TGTGCCAGCAGCTTGGTGGCAGGGGCGGGTGGCTACACCTTC. Protein sequence: CASSLVAGAGGYTF. Looking up the rest from reference TRBV5-6 and TRBJ1-2 gives the full variable domain: DAGVTQSPTHLIKTRGQQVTLRCSPKSGHDTVSWYQQALGQGPQFIFQYYEEEERQRGNFPDRFSGHQFPNYSSELNVNALLLGDSALYLCASSLVAGAGGYTFGSGTRLTVV.

The count of this clone is one. This chain uses TRBV3-1 (or the pseudogene TRBV3-2) with TRBJ2-4; D gene uncertain. CDR3 length: 15 amino acids. CDR1 and CDR2 (germline): LGHDT, YNNKEL (reference sequence). V lost 4 bases and J 0 bases, leaving 10 bases between the germline ends. The CDR3 DNA reads as TGTGCCAGCAGCCCTAGACCCGTAGCCAAAAACATTCAGTACTTC. Residues: CASSPRPVAKNIQYF.

By share, this clone counts as medium-sized. This chain connects TRBV7-2 to TRBJ2-7; weak D call: TRBD2 (6 bases). V lost 1 base and J lost 1, with 11 bases in between. CDR1 and CDR2 (germline): SGHTA, FQGNSA. CDR3 length: 15 residues. The CDR3 nucleotides read TGTGCCAGCAGCTTAGAGGATAGCGGTTCCTACGAGCAGTACTTC. Translating gives CASSLEDSGSYEQYF.

CDR3 in amino acids: CASSLSEVTEKLFF. CDR3 bases: TGTGCCAGCAGCTTATCCGAGGTTACGGAAAAACTGTTTTTT. The chain joins TRBV7-2 to TRBJ1-4; D is unclear. V was trimmed by 2 bases and J by 8 bases, leaving 12 bases between them. The CDR3 is 14 amino acids. Germline V gives CDR1 SGHTA, CDR2 FQGNSA.

The V gene is TRBV7-8, the J gene TRBJ1-3, with D unclear. This CDR3 is built from 14 residues. V was trimmed by 0 bases and J by 5 bases, leaving 8 bases between them. Germline CDR1 reads SGHVS; CDR2 reads FQNEAQ. Here the CDR3 DNA reads TGTGCCAGCAGCTTAGCCGGCTTCAGAAACACCATATATTTT. As protein: CASSLAGFRNTIYF. The whole variable domain, filled in from reference TRBV7-8 and TRBJ1-3, reads GAGVSQSPRYKVAKRGQDVALRCDPISGHVSLFWYQQALGQGPEFLTYFQNEAQLDKSGLPSDRFFAERPEGSVSTLKIQRTQQEDSAVYLCASSLAGFRNTIYFGEGSWLTVV.